Below, one TCR beta chain is given with its context. This entry belongs to a study of T cell repertoires and Cas9 in healthy adults. Assay used: immunoSEQ multiplex PCR; TCRdb lists only in-frame clones, some missing. The sample comprises tens of thousands of clones, 85% to 95% of which are singletons, and approximately 0.77% rests with the top ten. The V gene's germline CDR1 is SGHTA and CDR2 FQGTGA. V was clipped by 5 bases and J by 8 bases, with 24 bases between them. The CDR3 is 16 residues long. The TCR sequence derives from a human donor in good health. The genes are TRBV7-3 and TRBJ1-2; TRBD1 is a possible D gene (5 bases). Sequencing was performed on CD4+ effector T cells (CD127+, CD25-, CD137-, CD154-) from PBMCs; culture status not recorded. DNA for the CDR3: TGTGCCAGCAGCCCCGGGGCAGGCCATTCCTTAGGGGGCTACACCTTC. Protein sequence: CASSPGAGHSLGGYTF.